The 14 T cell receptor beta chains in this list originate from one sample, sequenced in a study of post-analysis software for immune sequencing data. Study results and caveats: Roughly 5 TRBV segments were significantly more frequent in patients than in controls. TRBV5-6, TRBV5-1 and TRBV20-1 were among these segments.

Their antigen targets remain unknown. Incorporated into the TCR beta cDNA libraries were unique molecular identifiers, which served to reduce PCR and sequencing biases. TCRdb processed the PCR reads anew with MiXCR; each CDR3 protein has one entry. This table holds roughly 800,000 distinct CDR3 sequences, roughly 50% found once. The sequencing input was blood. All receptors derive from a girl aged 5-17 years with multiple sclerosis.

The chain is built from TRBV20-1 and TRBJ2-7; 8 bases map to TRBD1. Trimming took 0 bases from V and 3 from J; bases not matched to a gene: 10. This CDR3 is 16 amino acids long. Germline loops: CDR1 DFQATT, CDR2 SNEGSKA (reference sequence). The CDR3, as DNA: TGCAGTGCTAGAGACCTAATACACAGGGGGGTCTACGAGCAGTACTTC. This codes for CSARDLIHRGVYEQYF.

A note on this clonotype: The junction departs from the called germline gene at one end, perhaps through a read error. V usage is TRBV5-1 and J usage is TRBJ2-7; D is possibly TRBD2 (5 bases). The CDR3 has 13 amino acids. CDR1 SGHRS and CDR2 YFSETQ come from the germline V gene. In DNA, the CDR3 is TGCGCCAGCAATGACGGGATAACCTACGAGCGGTACTTC. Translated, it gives CASNDGITYERYF.

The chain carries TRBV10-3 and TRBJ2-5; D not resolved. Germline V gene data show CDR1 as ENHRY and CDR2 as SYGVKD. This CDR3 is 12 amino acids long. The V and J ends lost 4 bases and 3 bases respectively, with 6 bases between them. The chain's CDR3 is CAISGEEETQYF. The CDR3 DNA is TGTGCCATCAGTGGCGAGGAAGAGACCCAGTACTTC.

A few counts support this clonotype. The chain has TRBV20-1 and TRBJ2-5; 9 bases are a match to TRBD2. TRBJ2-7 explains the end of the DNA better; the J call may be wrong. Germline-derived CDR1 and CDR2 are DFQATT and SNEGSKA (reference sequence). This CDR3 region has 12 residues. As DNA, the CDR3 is TGCAGTGTGACTAGCGGACCCTACGAGCAGTACTTC. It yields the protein CSVTSGPYEQYF.

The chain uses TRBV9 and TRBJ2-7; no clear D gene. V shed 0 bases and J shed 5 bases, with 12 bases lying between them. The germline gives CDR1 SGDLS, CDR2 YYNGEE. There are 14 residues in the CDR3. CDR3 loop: CASSVDGWGNEQYF. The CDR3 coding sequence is TGTGCCAGCAGCGTAGATGGGTGGGGAAACGAGCAGTACTTC.

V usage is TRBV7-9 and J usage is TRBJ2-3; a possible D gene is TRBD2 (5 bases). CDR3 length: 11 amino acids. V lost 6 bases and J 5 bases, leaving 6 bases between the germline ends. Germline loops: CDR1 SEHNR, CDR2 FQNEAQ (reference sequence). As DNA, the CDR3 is TGTGCCAGCAGGACTAAAGATACGCAGTATTTT. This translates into CASRTKDTQYF.

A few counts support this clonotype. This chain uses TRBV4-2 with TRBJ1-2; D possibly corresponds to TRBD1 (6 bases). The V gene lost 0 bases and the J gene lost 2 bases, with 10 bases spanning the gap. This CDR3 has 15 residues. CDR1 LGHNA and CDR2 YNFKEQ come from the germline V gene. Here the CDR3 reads CASSQEGTTNYGYTF. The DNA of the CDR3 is TGTGCCAGCAGCCAAGAAGGGACAACAAACTATGGCTACACCTTC.

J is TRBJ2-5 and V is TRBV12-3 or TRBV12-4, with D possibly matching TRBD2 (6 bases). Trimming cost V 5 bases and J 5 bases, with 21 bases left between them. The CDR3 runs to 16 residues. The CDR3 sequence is CASSGEGGMRAETQYF. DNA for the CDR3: TGTGCCAGCAGTGGGGAAGGCGGGATGAGGGCGGAGACCCAGTACTTC.

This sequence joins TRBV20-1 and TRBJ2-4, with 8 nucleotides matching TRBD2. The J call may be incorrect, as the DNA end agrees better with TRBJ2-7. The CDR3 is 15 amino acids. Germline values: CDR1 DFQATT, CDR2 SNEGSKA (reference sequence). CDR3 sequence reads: CSARDWASGSYEQYF. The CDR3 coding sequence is TGCAGTGCTAGAGATTGGGCTAGCGGGTCCTACGAGCAGTACTTC.

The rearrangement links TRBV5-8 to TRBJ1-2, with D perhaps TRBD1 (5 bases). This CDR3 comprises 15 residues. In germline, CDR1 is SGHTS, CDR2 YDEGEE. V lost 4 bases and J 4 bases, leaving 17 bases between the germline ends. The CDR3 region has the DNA TGTGCCAGCAGCGCTCCTCCGGGACTGATCTATGGCTACACCTTC. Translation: CASSAPPGLIYGYTF.

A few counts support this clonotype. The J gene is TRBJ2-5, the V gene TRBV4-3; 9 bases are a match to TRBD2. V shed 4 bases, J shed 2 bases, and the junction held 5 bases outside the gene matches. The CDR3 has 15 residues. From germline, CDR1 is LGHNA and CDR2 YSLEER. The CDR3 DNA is TGCGCCAGCAGCCTAGCGGGAGCGGGTCAAGAGACCCAGTACTTC. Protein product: CASSLAGAGQETQYF.

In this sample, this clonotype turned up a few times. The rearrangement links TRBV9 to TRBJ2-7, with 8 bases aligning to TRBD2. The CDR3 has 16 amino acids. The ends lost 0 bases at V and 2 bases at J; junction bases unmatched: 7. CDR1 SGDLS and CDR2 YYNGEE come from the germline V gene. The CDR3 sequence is CASSVAGLAGAYEQYF. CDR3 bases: TGTGCCAGCAGCGTAGCAGGACTAGCCGGGGCCTACGAGCAGTACTTC.

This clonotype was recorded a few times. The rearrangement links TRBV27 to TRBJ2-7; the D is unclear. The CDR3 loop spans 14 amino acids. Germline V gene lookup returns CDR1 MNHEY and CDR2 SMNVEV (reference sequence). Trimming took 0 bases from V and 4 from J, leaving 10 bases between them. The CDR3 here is CASSLSPDGYEQYF. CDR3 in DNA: TGTGCCAGCAGTTTATCTCCGGACGGGTACGAGCAGTACTTC.

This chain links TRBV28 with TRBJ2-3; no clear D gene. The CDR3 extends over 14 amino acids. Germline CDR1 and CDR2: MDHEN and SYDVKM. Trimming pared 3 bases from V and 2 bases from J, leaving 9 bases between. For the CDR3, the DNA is TGTGCCAGCAGTTTCCCTTTGGCCACAGATACGCAGTATTTT. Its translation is CASSFPLATDTQYF.